This TCR beta chain was retrieved from a study of blood T cell repertoires in COVID-19. Turning to the study itself: Acute and convalescent COVID-19 samples came from the United States, Italy and Spain. T cells, B-cell-depleted T cells, or PBMCs supplied cDNA or gDNA.

Germline V gives CDR1 LGHNA, CDR2 YNFKEQ. Trimming at V came to 0 bases and at J to 0 bases, leaving 2 bases not matched to a gene. The CDR3 sequence is 17 residues long. Under the authors' procedure: Amplified reference gene primers provided the basis for estimating nucleated cell counts. The assay was immunoSEQ multiplex PCR, and TCRdb's table has in-frame clones only and misses some. That table is the source of V, J and clone size, and D and trimming were worked out from the DNA. In the table there are 150,000 to 200,000 clones, about nine tenths of which are singletons. This chain joins TRBV4-2 and TRBJ2-6; 7 positions agree with TRBD1. The clonotype comes from a man in his forties with acute or convalescent COVID-19. Sequencing was performed on peripheral blood. The CDR3 region is CASSQDGDSSGANVLTF. The CDR3, as DNA: TGTGCCAGCAGCCAAGATGGGGACAGCTCTGGGGCCAACGTCCTGACTTTC.